The 19 T cell receptor beta chains below were found in one sample sequenced in a study of OX40 agonist ivuxolimab in advanced cancers. Repertoires were generated with immunoSEQ multiplex PCR, while TCRdb's copy carries only in-frame clones and drops some. Of 74,000 or so clones listed, around nine tenths were seen once; the top ten hold approximately 2.1%. Source: CD4+ or CD8+ T cells sorted from blood, taken in a trial of the OX40 agonist ivuxolimab. These receptors were obtained from an adult with an advanced solid tumor such as melanoma, head and neck, liver or kidney cancer.

The chain combines TRBV5-4 with TRBJ2-5; no reliable D call. Germline CDR1 is SGHNT and CDR2 is YYREEE (reference sequence). This CDR3 contains 11 residues. V dropped 2 bases and J dropped 2 bases, with 1 base sitting between them. CDR3 sequence reads: CASSFQETQYF. The CDR3 DNA reads as TGTGCCAGCAGCTTTCAAGAGACCCAGTACTTC.

This clone has only a few counts. V gene TRBV10-3 combines with J gene TRBJ1-2; no firm D call. Germline CDR1 ENHRY, CDR2 SYGVKD. V lost 4 bases and J lost 5, with 17 bases in between. The CDR3 runs to 15 residues. The CDR3 reads CAISGSEGMGYGYTF. CDR3 bases: TGTGCCATCAGTGGTTCCGAGGGTATGGGATATGGCTACACCTTC.

This chain connects TRBV7-8 to TRBJ1-5; no firm D call. This CDR3 has 13 residues. The ends were cut back, 1 base at V and 7 bases at J, with 8 bases in the middle. From germline, CDR1 is SGHVS and CDR2 FQNEAQ. The chain's CDR3 is CASSLGSDQPQHF. The CDR3 DNA sequence: TGTGCCAGCAGCTTAGGCAGCGACCAGCCCCAGCATTTT.

The chain carries TRBV14 and TRBJ2-5, with D tentatively TRBD2 (5 bases). V lost 5 bases, J lost 3 bases, and 10 bases lay in between. Germline loops: CDR1 SGHDN, CDR2 FVKESK. There are 13 residues in the CDR3. The CDR3 DNA reads TGTGCCAGCAGCGGTCTAGCAAAAGAGACCCAGTACTTC. Translated: CASSGLAKETQYF. Full variable domain (remainder filled in from reference TRBV14 and TRBJ2-5): EAGVTQFPSHSVIEKGQTVTLRCDPISGHDNLYWYRRVMGKEIKFLLHFVKESKQDESGMPNNRFLAERTGGTYSTLKVQPAELEDSGVYFCASSGLAKETQYFGPGTRLLVL.

This rearrangement joins TRBV5-1 to TRBJ2-7; 9 bases are a match to TRBD1. Germline loops: CDR1 SGHRS, CDR2 YFSETQ. V shed 6 bases, J shed 7 bases, and the junction held 14 bases outside the gene matches. CDR3 length: 15 amino acids. DNA of the CDR3: TGCGCCAGCACCTCTCAAGGACAGGGGACGGAAGAGCAGTACTTC. Its protein is CASTSQGQGTEEQYF.

CDR3 DNA: TGCGCCAGCAGCCCCTCCTCAGGGAATCAGCCCCAGCATTTT. Translating gives CASSPSSGNQPQHF. V usage is TRBV4-3 and J usage is TRBJ1-5; D may be TRBD1 (5 bases). With 4 bases removed from V and 4 bases from J, the gap between germline ends came to 11 bases. The V gene's germline CDR1 is LGHNA and CDR2 YSLEER. The CDR3 contains 14 residues.

The chain has TRBV28 and TRBJ2-1; D remains ambiguous. This CDR3 is built from 15 residues. V lost 2 bases and J 4 bases, leaving 12 bases between the germline ends. Germline assignment: CDR1 MDHEN and CDR2 SYDVKM. This CDR3 is CASSLGEVAYNEQFF. As DNA, the CDR3 is TGTGCCAGCAGTTTAGGAGAGGTAGCATACAATGAGCAGTTCTTC.

The chain has TRBV28 and TRBJ1-2; D is uncertain. V lost 6 bases and J 9 bases, leaving 17 bases between the germline ends. Germline-derived CDR1 and CDR2 are MDHEN and SYDVKM. This CDR3 comprises 13 residues. The chain's CDR3 is CASRGLDVIRYTF. The CDR3 bases are TGTGCCAGCAGGGGTTTGGATGTGATCCGCTACACCTTC.

CDR3 bases: TGTGCCAGCAGCCGCCCGGACAGGGGGGAGCAGTACTTC. Encoded protein: CASSRPDRGEQYF. The chain is built from TRBV5-6 and TRBJ2-7, with 10 bases matching TRBD1. This CDR3 is 13 amino acids long. CDR1 SGHDT and CDR2 YYEEEE come from the germline V gene. V shed 4 bases, J shed 7 bases, and the junction held 5 bases outside the gene matches.

J is TRBJ2-5 and V is TRBV2, with D perhaps TRBD2 (6 bases). This CDR3 contains 14 residues. CDR1 and CDR2 from the germline V gene are SNHLY and FYNNEI. V lost 5 bases, J lost 4 bases, and 14 bases lay in between. This CDR3 reads CASSIQTRAETQYF. The CDR3 DNA reads as TGTGCCAGCAGTATCCAGACTAGGGCAGAGACCCAGTACTTC.

This chain connects TRBV28 to TRBJ2-3; unclear D gene. CDR1 is MDHEN and CDR2 is SYDVKM in the germline V gene. V lost 3 bases and J 5 bases, leaving 6 bases between the germline ends. The CDR3 extends over 12 amino acids. CDR3 protein: CASSFLQDTQYF. The CDR3 bases are TGTGCCAGCAGTTTCCTCCAAGATACGCAGTATTTT.

The chain couples TRBV10-3 to TRBJ2-2, with TRBD1 matching 7 bases. Trimming took 3 bases from V and 3 from J; bases not matched to a gene: 7. The germline V gene encodes CDR1 ENHRY and CDR2 SYGVKD. The CDR3 consists of 16 residues. Here the CDR3 reads CAISDSRGSDTGELFF. The CDR3 DNA sequence: TGTGCCATCAGTGACTCCAGGGGGTCGGACACCGGGGAGCTGTTTTTT.

This clone showed up just once. The chain combines TRBV15 with TRBJ2-3; D is ambiguous. Trimming took 1 base from V and 3 from J, leaving 14 bases between them. The CDR3 length is 16 residues. Per germline, CDR1 LNHNV and CDR2 YYDKDF (reference sequence). CDR3 in DNA: TGTGCCACCAGCAGAGTTACCTTAAGTGCTACAGATACGCAGTATTTT. Translation: CATSRVTLSATDTQYF.

This sequence joins TRBV11-3 and TRBJ2-2; D not certain. V lost 3 bases and J lost 4, with 15 bases in between. The CDR3 loop spans 16 amino acids. Germline CDR1 reads SGHNT; CDR2 reads YENEEA. The CDR3 nucleotides are TGTGCCAGCAGCTTCGGCGGATCCCTATTCACCGGGGAGCTGTTTTTT. The encoded protein is CASSFGGSLFTGELFF.

The rearrangement links TRBV21-1 to TRBJ2-7. TRBV21-1 counts as a pseudogene. The CDR3 length is 15 residues. Here the CDR3 reads CASTDQGRPSYEQYF. The CDR3 nucleotides are TGTGCCAGCACCGACCAAGGGCGGCCCTCCTACGAGCAGTACTTC.

The chain uses TRBV27 and TRBJ2-2; possible D gene TRBD1, 6 bases. This CDR3 comprises 13 residues. Germline-derived CDR1 and CDR2 are MNHEY and SMNVEV (reference sequence). The CDR3 sequence is CVHGDTHTGELFF. The CDR3, as DNA: TGTGTCCACGGGGACACGCACACCGGGGAGCTGTTTTTT.

J is TRBJ2-1 and V is TRBV18; 8 bases fit TRBD2. J gave up 10 bases and V 6 bases, and 11 bases lay outside the gene matches. Germline lookup yields CDR1 KGHSH and CDR2 LQKENI. The CDR3 contains 14 residues. CDR3 sequence reads: CASSYSGLGVEQFF. The CDR3 DNA sequence: TGTGCCAGCTCTTACTCGGGACTAGGGGTGGAGCAGTTCTTC. Variable domain in full (rest from reference TRBV18 and TRBJ2-1): NAGVMQNPRHLVRRRGQEARLRCSPMKGHSHVYWYRQLPEEGLKFMVYLQKENIIDESGMPKERFSAEFPKEGPSILRIQQVVRGDSAAYFCASSYSGLGVEQFFGPGTRLTVL.

The chain recombines TRBV5-5 with TRBJ1-1; no definite D call. The CDR3 extends over 14 amino acids. Trimming shortened V by 1 base and J by 0 bases, and 7 bases separated the two germline ends. CDR1 is SGHKS and CDR2 is YYEKEE in the germline V gene (reference sequence). CDR3: CASSLLQLNTEAFF. The CDR3 bases are TGTGCCAGCAGCTTGTTACAACTGAACACTGAAGCTTTCTTT.

This clone was counted only a few times. This chain connects TRBV5-1 to TRBJ1-6; D possibly corresponds to TRBD1 (5 bases). Trimming shortened V by 0 bases and J by 3 bases, and 10 bases separated the two germline ends. The CDR3 has 16 residues. CDR1 is SGHRS, CDR2 YFSETQ, per germline. The CDR3 DNA sequence: TGCGCCAGCAGCTTGGGCGGGGCCCTCTATAATTCACCCCTCCACTTT. Its protein is CASSLGGALYNSPLHF.